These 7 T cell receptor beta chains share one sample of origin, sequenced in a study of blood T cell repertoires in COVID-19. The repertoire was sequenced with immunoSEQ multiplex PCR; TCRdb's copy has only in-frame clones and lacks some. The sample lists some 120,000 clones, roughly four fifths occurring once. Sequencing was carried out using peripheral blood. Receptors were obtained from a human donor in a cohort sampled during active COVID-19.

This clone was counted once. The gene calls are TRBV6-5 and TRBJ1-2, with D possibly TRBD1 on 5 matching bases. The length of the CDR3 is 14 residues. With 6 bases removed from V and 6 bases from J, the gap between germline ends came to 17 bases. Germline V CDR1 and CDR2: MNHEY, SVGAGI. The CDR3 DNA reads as TGTGCCAGCAGCCGCCCGGGGGAGGGGCATGGCTACACCTTC. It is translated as CASSRPGEGHGYTF.

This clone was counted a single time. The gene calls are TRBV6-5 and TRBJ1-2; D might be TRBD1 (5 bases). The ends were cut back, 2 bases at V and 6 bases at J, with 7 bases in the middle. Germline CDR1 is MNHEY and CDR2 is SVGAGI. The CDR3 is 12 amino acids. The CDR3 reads CASSYKGHGYTF. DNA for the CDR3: TGTGCCAGCAGTTACAAGGGGCATGGCTACACCTTC.

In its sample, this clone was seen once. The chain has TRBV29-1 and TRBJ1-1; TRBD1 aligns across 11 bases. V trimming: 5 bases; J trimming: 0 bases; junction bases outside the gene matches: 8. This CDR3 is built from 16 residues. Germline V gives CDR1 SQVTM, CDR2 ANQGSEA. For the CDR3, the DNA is TGCAGCGTTTTGGACAGGGGGCTGGGGATGAACACTGAAGCTTTCTTT. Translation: CSVLDRGLGMNTEAFF.

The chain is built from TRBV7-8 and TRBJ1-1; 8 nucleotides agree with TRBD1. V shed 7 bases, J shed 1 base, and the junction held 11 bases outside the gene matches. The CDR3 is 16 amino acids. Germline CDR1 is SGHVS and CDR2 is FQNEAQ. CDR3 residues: CASTLGTGRGNTEAFF. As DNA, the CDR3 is TGTGCCAGCACTCTAGGGACAGGTCGGGGGAACACTGAAGCTTTCTTT. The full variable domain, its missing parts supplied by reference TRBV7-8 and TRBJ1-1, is GAGVSQSPRYKVAKRGQDVALRCDPISGHVSLFWYQQALGQGPEFLTYFQNEAQLDKSGLPSDRFFAERPEGSVSTLKIQRTQQEDSAVYLCASTLGTGRGNTEAFFGQGTRLTVV.

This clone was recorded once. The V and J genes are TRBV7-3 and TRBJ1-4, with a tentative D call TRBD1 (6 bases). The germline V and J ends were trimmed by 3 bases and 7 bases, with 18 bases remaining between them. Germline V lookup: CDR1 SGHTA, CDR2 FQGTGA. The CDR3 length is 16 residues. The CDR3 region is CASSFKVWGRVEKLFF. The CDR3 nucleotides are TGTGCCAGCAGCTTTAAAGTCTGGGGGCGGGTTGAAAAACTGTTTTTT.

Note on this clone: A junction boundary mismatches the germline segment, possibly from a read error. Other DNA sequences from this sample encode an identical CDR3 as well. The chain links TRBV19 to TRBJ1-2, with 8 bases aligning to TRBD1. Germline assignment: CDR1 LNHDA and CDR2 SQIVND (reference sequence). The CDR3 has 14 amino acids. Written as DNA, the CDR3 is TGTGCCAGTTCGGGACAGGTTAAGGGGTATGGTTACACCTTC. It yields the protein CASSGQVKGYGYTF.

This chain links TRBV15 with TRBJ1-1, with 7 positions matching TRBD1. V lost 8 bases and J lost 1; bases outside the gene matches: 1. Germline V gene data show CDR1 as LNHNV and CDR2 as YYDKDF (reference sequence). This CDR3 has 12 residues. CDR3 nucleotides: TGTGCCACCGGACAGGAGAACACTGAAGCTTTCTTT. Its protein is CATGQENTEAFF.